Included here is one T cell receptor (beta chain) sequence, with context. The data are from a study of T-cell reconstitution after alpha-beta-depleted transplantation in children. During its preparation, the TCRbeta library received unique molecular identifiers. One entry per CDR3 protein, called by TCRdb with MiXCR from the PCR reads. The data show roughly 220,000 distinct CDR3 sequences, about 11% seen once. The specimen comprised PBMCs from the stem cell graft donor, sampled from the stem cell graft. This clonotype originated in a human donor who donated a stem cell graft to a child with acute lymphoblastic leukemia.

CDR3 in DNA: TGTGCCTGGAAGATGGACGGCTACGAGCAGTACTTC. It translates to CAWKMDGYEQYF. V is TRBV30 and J is TRBJ2-7; no clear D gene. Germline CDR1 GTSNPN, CDR2 SVGIG (reference sequence). V was shortened by 4 bases and J by 3 bases, with 10 bases between the two germline ends. This CDR3 region has 12 residues.